This entry features one T cell receptor beta chain sequence. The junction had 8 bases not matched to a gene; V was cut back by 0 bases and J by 8 bases. The CDR3 has 15 residues. Germline values: CDR1 MNHEY, CDR2 SMNVEV (reference sequence). These data are taken from a study of blood T cell repertoires in COVID-19. The assay was immunoSEQ multiplex PCR, and TCRdb's table has in-frame clones only and misses some. Counted here are some 300,000 clones, roughly 90% occurring once; the ten biggest clones make up roughly 1%. Grouping used clinical history reported by participants in a survey and questionnaire.

This clonotype was obtained from a young woman who had recovered from COVID-19. Sequences were obtained from PBMCs or T cells enriched from blood (not recorded which). The J gene is TRBJ1-2, the V gene TRBV27; 8 nucleotides agree with TRBD1. The CDR3 reads CASSLSIGDRRGYTF. Written as DNA, the CDR3 is TGTGCCAGCAGTTTATCGATAGGGGACAGGCGGGGCTACACCTTC.